Detailed here is one T cell receptor (beta chain). Antigen unknown. The CDR3 is made up of 15 amino acids. The germline gives CDR1 MNHNS, CDR2 SASEGT. V was pared by 0 bases and J by 4 bases, with 12 bases between. This sample is drawn from a study of blood T cells in healthy people across ages. The study's findings and limits: Considered underestimates were the diversity estimates obtained from one million T cells.

A second 7 to 11 cycle PCR used barcoded and J-beta primers. One entry per CDR3 protein, called by TCRdb with MiXCR from the 5' RACE reads. The sample has around 1.5 million distinct CDR3 sequences, 42% seen once. The sequence was obtained from a woman between 18 and 30 years old in good health. The sample comprised blood. The rearrangement links TRBV6-1 to TRBJ1-2, with D possibly being TRBD1 (5 bases). The CDR3 DNA sequence: TGTGCCAGCAGTGAAGCGCCCGGGGCCCTCTATGGCTACACCTTC. Translating gives CASSEAPGALYGYTF.